A selection of T cell receptor beta chains follows, all from one sample in a study of TIL therapy for anti-PD-1-resistant metastatic lung cancer. TCRdb's copy holds only in-frame clones and misses some; the assay was immunoSEQ multiplex PCR. This sample has 5,000 to 6,500 clones, with 64% found just once. This specimen consisted of tumor tissue, obtained at baseline. These receptors were taken from a person aged 25 to 80 with non-small cell lung cancer. The CDR3 runs from the conserved cysteine through the conserved F or W. A D gene is named only where the DNA matches it firmly. Clone size is shown for a subset of rows, as once, few, many or a class of expanded clone.

>NA|once|TRBJ2-1|TRBV10-2
TGCGCCAGCCTTCCGACAGTCTACTCCTACAATGAGCAGTTCTTC
CASLPTVYSYNEQFF
>NA|NA|TRBJ2-7|TRBV30
TGTGCCTGGACCGGGGGCCCATCCTACGAGCAGTACTTC
CAWTGGPSYEQYF
>NA|few|TRBJ2-7|TRBV6-5
TGTGCCAGCGGACCCCCGGGACACCCCTACGAGCAGTACTTC
CASGPPGHPYEQYF
>TRBD1|NA|TRBJ2-3|TRBV5-1
TGCGCCAGCAGCCCGGGACAGAGCTACACAGATACGCAGTATTTT
CASSPGQSYTDTQYF
>TRBD2|NA|TRBJ2-1|TRBV4-3
TGCGCCAGCAGCCATAACGGCCCAGCGGGAGACTACAATGAGCAGTTCTTC
CASSHNGPAGDYNEQFF
>NA|NA|TRBJ2-7|TRBV20-1
TGCAGTGCTAGAGATGCGGGGGAGCAGTACTTC
CSARDAGEQYF
>NA|NA|TRBJ1-4|TRBV15
TGTGCCACCAGCAGAGATCTCTGGCAGGGGACCGAAAAACTGTTTTTT
CATSRDLWQGTEKLFF
>NA|few|TRBJ2-5|TRBV7-2
TGTGCCAGCAGGGTATACGGGGGCGTAGAGACCCAGTACTTC
CASRVYGGVETQYF
>NA|NA|TRBJ2-1|TRBV3-1/TRBV3-2
TGTGCCAGCAGCCAAGATCCGAGGGTCTTACGGAAGTTCTTC
CASSQDPRVLRKFF
>NA|NA|TRBJ2-3|TRBV24-1
TGTGCCACCAGTGATTTAGGGCAGGACACAGATACGCAGTATTTT
CATSDLGQDTDTQYF
>NA|medium-sized|TRBJ2-7|TRBV7-8
TGTGCCAGCAGCTTCACTATGGGATACGAGCAGTACTTC
CASSFTMGYEQYF
>NA|NA|TRBJ2-7|TRBV28
TGTGCCAGCAGTTTAGGTCAGTACTACGAGCAGTACTTC
CASSLGQYYEQYF
>NA|once|TRBJ1-6|TRBV7-9
TGTGCCAGCAGCTTAGGGTTGGGGCAGGGTAATTCACCCCTCCACTTT
CASSLGLGQGNSPLHF
>NA|NA|TRBJ1-4|TRBV6-5
TGTGCCAGCAGTTCCACAGCTGCAACTAATGAAAAACTGTTTTTT
CASSSTAATNEKLFF
>NA|NA|TRBJ1-1|TRBV20-1
TGCAGTGCTAGTTATAGAGGGCCGACTGAAGCTTTCTTT
CSASYRGPTEAFF
>TRBD2|NA|TRBJ2-1|TRBV10-3
TGTGCCATCAGTGACGGGACTAGCGGATCCACGGGCAATGAGCAGTTCTTC
CAISDGTSGSTGNEQFF
>NA|NA|TRBJ2-7|TRBV24-1
TGTGCCACCATGCGGTCGGGCCCGGGCTACGAGCAGTACTTC
CATMRSGPGYEQYF
>NA|NA|TRBJ2-7|TRBV6-5
TGTGCCAGCTTACACGACGTGGGGGCCTACGAGCAGTACTTC
CASLHDVGAYEQYF
>TRBD2|NA|TRBJ2-5|TRBV7-2
TGTGCCAGCAGCTTTATCTGGCTAGCGGGAGAGACCCAGTACTTC
CASSFIWLAGETQYF
>NA|few|TRBJ2-2|TRBV6-2/TRBV6-3
TGTGCCAGCAGTTACTCCTACCCAGGGAAGGGGGGCATCACCGGGGAGCTGTTTTTT
CASSYSYPGKGGITGELFF
>NA|NA|TRBJ2-1|TRBV7-9
TGTGCCAGCAGCTTATCGGCCTTTGATTCCTACAATGAGCAGTTCTTC
CASSLSAFDSYNEQFF
>TRBD1|NA|TRBJ1-3|TRBV29-1
TGCAGCGTGCAACTTAACACGGACAGGGTCGGAAACACCATATATTTT
CSVQLNTDRVGNTIYF
>NA|NA|TRBJ2-7|TRBV27
TGTGCCAGCAGTTTATCGTACGGCTACGAGCAGTACTTC
CASSLSYGYEQYF
>TRBD1|large|TRBJ1-6|TRBV2
TGTGCCAGCAGGTTGACAGGGACGAGTACTTCACCCCTCCACTTT
CASRLTGTSTSPLHF
>NA|NA|TRBJ2-1|TRBV25-1
TGTGCCAGCAGAGGGTCCGGTCTGAGGTCGGGCAATGAGCAGTTCTTC
CASRGSGLRSGNEQFF
>TRBD2|NA|TRBJ2-3|TRBV15
TGTGCCACCAGCAGAGATAGGACTAGCGGGTTAACAGATACGCAGTATTTT
CATSRDRTSGLTDTQYF
>NA|few|TRBJ2-2|TRBV28
TGTGCCAGCAGAGACATCGCGAACACCGGGGAGCTGTTTTTT
CASRDIANTGELFF
>NA|few|TRBJ2-2|TRBV20-1
TGCAGTGCTAGTCTCAGGGTTGGCGGGGAGCTGTTTTTT
CSASLRVGGELFF
>NA|NA|TRBJ2-3|TRBV6-2/TRBV6-3
TGTGCCAGCAGTTACGCCGTCGGGGCAGATACGCAGTATTTT
CASSYAVGADTQYF
>NA|once|TRBJ2-1|TRBV6-2/TRBV6-3
TGTGCCAGCAGTTACGATGTTTGGCGGGCGAAGTTCTTC
CASSYDVWRAKFF
>NA|NA|TRBJ1-1|TRBV28
TGTGCCAGCAGGGACCCGGACACTGAAGCTTTCTTT
CASRDPDTEAFF
>TRBD2|few|TRBJ2-5|TRBV4-2
TGTGCCAGCAGCCCGGGGGGGGACATCCAAGAGACCCAGTACTTC
CASSPGGDIQETQYF
>NA|few|TRBJ1-6|TRBV12-3/TRBV12-4
TGTGCCAGCAGTTTAGCTGGGCAGAGCCTCCACTTT
CASSLAGQSLHF
>TRBD1|NA|TRBJ1-3|TRBV30
TGTGCCCACATAACCCGAGGACAGGAGACTTTGACCTTCTCTGGAAACACCATATATTTT
CAHITRGQETLTFSGNTIYF
>TRBD1|NA|TRBJ2-2|TRBV19
TGTGCCAGTAGTAGGGACAGGGAGGACACCGGGGAGCTGTTTTTT
CASSRDREDTGELFF
>NA|once|TRBJ2-5|TRBV7-9
TGTGCCAGCAGCTTAGGTGTGGGGACCCAGTACTTC
CASSLGVGTQYF
>NA|NA|TRBJ2-5|TRBV2
TGTGCCAGCGCCACGAGTGCGGGGTATGAGACCCAGTACTTC
CASATSAGYETQYF
>TRBD2|NA|TRBJ2-5|TRBV28
TGTGCCAGCAGTTTATGGCCTACCGGGACTAGCGGGAGGGCCCAGTACTTC
CASSLWPTGTSGRAQYF
>NA|NA|TRBJ2-4|TRBV7-2
TGTGCCAGCAGCTTAGTTGGCCTCAAAAACATTCAGTACTTC
CASSLVGLKNIQYF
>NA|NA|TRBJ2-7|TRBV20-1
TGCAGTGCCACTCATCCCTACGAGCAGTACTTC
CSATHPYEQYF
>NA|few|TRBJ2-7|TRBV7-9
TGTGCCAGCAGCTTCTCCAGAGGAGCGACGGAGCAGTACTTC
CASSFSRGATEQYF
>TRBD2|NA|TRBJ2-3|TRBV4-3
TGCGCCAGCAGCCCAAATACCCCTGCCTGGGGGGGAAGCACAGATACGCAGTATTTT
CASSPNTPAWGGSTDTQYF
>TRBD1|NA|TRBJ1-2|TRBV6-5
TGTGCCAGCAGACGCGGACAGGGGGCGGGTGGCTACACCTTC
CASRRGQGAGGYTF
>TRBD2|NA|TRBJ2-3|TRBV6-2/TRBV6-3
TGTGCCAGCAGTTACTCGGGACTAGCGGGAGACGGTGGACGAGATACGCAGTATTTT
CASSYSGLAGDGGRDTQYF
>NA|NA|TRBJ1-2|TRBV7-2
TGTGCCAGCAGCTTAGCGACAGCAAATGGCTACACCTTC
CASSLATANGYTF
>NA|NA|TRBJ1-1|TRBV5-6
TGTGCCAGCAGCGTGGGTGGGAACACTGAAGCTTTCTTT
CASSVGGNTEAFF
>NA|few|TRBJ1-2|TRBV6-5
TGTGCCACCCTCTACAACTATGGCTACACCTTC
CATLYNYGYTF
>NA|few|TRBJ2-7|TRBV18
TGTGCCAGCTCACCACAGGGGGAGGTGGACGAGCAGTACTTC
CASSPQGEVDEQYF
>TRBD1|NA|TRBJ2-3|TRBV3-1/TRBV3-2
TGTGCCAGCAGCCCGGGACAGGCGAGCACAGATACGCAGTATTTT
CASSPGQASTDTQYF
>NA|NA|TRBJ2-1|TRBV28
TGTGCCAGCAGTCCACAACTAAGGGGCAATGAGCAGTTCTTC
CASSPQLRGNEQFF
>NA|few|TRBJ1-2|TRBV28
TGTGCCAGCCGAGGGGGTGGGGGCTATGGCTACACCTTC
CASRGGGGYGYTF
>TRBD2|few|TRBJ2-5|TRBV5-1
TGCGCCAGCAGCTGGCCCCTGGCGGGGGTTAGAGAGACCCAGTACTTC
CASSWPLAGVRETQYF
>NA|NA|TRBJ2-1|TRBV28
TGTGCCAGCAGTTTATGGTGGAAGGTCCCCCGGGGGAGAAATGAGCAGTTCTTC
CASSLWWKVPRGRNEQFF
>NA|NA|TRBJ2-5|TRBV7-8
TGTGCCAGCAGCTTAGGGCAGGGACGCATGGAGACCCAGTACTTC
CASSLGQGRMETQYF
>NA|few|TRBJ1-5|TRBV12-3/TRBV12-4
TGTGCCAGCAGTTTCACCGGATGGGGGCCCCAGCATTTT
CASSFTGWGPQHF
>TRBD1|NA|TRBJ1-4|TRBV6-5
TGTGCCAGCAGTTACGTCCCGGGACAGTTTGAACTGTTTTTT
CASSYVPGQFELFF
>NA|few|TRBJ1-6|TRBV11-2
TGTGCCAGCAGCTTAGGAGCTTCACCCCTCCACTTT
CASSLGASPLHF
>NA|medium-sized|TRBJ1-2|TRBV6-5
TGTGCCAGCAGCCGCGGACAGACTCACTATGGCTACACCTTC
CASSRGQTHYGYTF
>TRBD2|NA|TRBJ2-6|TRBV30
TGTGCCTCAGCCGGGGGGATCTACTCTGGGGCCAACGTCCTGACTTTC
CASAGGIYSGANVLTF